This T cell receptor (beta chain) was captured by sequencing in a study of blood T cell repertoires in COVID-19. Across the whole study: Material from acute and convalescent COVID-19 was sourced from the United States, Italy and Spain. Sources were T cells, B-cell-depleted T cells, or PBMCs; the material itself was cDNA or gDNA.

V gave up 1 base and J gave up 4 bases; unmatched junction bases: 0. From germline, CDR1 is LGHDT and CDR2 YNNKEL (reference sequence). The CDR3 has 15 residues. Original data processing: The authors estimated nucleated cell counts from reference gene primer amplification. The method was immunoSEQ multiplex PCR; TCRdb's version includes in-frame clones alone and lacks a portion of them. V and J calls and clone size are as listed in that table; D and trimming were resolved from the DNA. Of a few hundred thousand clones detected, about nine tenths appear once; the ten largest clones hold about 2.5%. The rearrangement links TRBV3-1 (or the pseudogene TRBV3-2) to TRBJ1-3, with 11 bases identical to TRBD1. This sequence originates from a man aged 18 to 29 with active or convalescent COVID-19. What was sequenced was peripheral blood. The CDR3 bases are TGTGCCAGCAGCCAAGGGACAGGGGGCGGAAACACCATATATTTT. As protein: CASSQGTGGGNTIYF.